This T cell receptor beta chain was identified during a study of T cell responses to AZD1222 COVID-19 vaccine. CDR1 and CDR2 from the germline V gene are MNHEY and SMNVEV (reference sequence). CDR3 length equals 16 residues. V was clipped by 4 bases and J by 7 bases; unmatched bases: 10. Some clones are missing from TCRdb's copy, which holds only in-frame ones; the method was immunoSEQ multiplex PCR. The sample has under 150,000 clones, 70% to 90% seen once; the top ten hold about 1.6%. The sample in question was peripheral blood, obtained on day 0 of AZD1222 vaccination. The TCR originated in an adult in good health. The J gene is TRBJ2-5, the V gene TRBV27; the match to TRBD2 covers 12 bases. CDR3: CASSSLAGGVLGTQYF. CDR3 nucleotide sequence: TGTGCCAGCAGTTCCCTAGCGGGAGGGGTACTTGGGACCCAGTACTTC.